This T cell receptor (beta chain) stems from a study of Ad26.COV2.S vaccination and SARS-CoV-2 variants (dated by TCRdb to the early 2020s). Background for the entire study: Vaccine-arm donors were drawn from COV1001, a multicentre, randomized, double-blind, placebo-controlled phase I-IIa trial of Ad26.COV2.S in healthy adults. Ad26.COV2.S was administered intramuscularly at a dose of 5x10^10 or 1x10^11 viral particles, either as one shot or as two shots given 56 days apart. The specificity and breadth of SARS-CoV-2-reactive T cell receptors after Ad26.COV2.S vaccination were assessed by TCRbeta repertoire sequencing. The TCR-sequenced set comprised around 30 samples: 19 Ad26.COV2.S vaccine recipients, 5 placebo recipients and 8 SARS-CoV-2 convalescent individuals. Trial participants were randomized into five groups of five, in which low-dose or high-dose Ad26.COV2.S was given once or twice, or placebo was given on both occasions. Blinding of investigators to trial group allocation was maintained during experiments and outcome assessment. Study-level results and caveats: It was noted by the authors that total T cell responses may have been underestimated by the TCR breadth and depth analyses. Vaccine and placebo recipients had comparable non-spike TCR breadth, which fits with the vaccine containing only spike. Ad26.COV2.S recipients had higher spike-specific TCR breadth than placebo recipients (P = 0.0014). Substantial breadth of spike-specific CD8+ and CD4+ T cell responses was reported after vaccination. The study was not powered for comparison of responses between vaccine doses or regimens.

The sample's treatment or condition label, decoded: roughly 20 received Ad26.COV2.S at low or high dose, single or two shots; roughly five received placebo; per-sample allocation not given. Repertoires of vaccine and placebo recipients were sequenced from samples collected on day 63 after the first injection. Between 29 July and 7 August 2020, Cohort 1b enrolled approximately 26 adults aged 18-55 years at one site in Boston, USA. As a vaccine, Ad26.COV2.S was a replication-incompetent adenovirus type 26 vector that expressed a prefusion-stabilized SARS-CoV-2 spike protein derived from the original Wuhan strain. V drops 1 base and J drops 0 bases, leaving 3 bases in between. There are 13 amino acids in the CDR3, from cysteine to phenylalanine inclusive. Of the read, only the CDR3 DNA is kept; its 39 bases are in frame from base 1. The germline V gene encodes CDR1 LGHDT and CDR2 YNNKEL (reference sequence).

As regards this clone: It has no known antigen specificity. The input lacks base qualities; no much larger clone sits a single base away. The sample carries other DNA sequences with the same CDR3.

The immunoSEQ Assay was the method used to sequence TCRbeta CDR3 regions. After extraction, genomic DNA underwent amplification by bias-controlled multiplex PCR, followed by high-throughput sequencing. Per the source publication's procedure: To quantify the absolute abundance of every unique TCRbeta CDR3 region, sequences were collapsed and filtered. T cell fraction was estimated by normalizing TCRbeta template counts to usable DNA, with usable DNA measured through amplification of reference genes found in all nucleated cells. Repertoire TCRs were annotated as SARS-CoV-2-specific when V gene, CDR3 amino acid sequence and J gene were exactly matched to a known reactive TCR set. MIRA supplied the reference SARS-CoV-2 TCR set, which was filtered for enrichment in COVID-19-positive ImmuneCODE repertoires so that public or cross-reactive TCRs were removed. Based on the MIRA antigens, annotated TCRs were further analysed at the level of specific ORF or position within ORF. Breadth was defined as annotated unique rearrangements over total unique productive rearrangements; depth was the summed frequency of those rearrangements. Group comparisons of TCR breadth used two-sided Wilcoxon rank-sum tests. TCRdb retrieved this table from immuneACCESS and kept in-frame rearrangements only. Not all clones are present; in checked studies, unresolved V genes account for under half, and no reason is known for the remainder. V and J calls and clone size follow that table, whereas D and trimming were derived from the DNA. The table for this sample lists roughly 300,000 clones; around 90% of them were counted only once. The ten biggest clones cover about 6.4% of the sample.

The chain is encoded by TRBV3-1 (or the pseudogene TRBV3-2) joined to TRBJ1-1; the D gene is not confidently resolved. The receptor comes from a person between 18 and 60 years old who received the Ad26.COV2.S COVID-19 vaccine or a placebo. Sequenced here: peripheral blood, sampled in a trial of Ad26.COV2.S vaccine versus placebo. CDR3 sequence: CASSQVMNTEAFF. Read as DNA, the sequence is TGTGCCAGCAGCCAAGTAATGAACACTGAAGCTTTCTTT.